This TCR beta chain came from a study of cytomegalovirus exposure and HLA in healthy donors. General study points: Accurate HLA-A and HLA-B prediction from TCR beta sequences was reported for most subjects.

Regarding donors, all were healthy bone marrow donors. Unmatched junction bases numbered 7, after V lost 4 bases and J lost 4 bases. The CDR3 has 15 residues. CDR1 and CDR2 from the germline V gene are LGHNA and YNFKEQ. PCR primers comprised 60 Vbeta and 13 Jbeta primers. Profiling relied on immunoSEQ multiplex PCR, and the TCRdb table lists in-frame clones only, not all of them. The listing contains approximately 110,000 clones. As to this clone: The antigen is undetermined.

This sequence originates from a man aged 40-55 years in good health and CMV-seronegative. V gene TRBV4-2 combines with J gene TRBJ2-7, with 10 bases fitting TRBD2. The sequencing sample was made of PBMCs. The CDR3 reads CASSLSGLAAYEQYF. In DNA, the CDR3 is TGTGCCAGCAGCCTTAGTGGACTAGCGGCGTACGAGCAGTACTTC.